The 30 T cell receptor beta chains listed next were all sequenced from one sample in a study of OX40 agonist ivuxolimab in advanced cancers. Produced via immunoSEQ multiplex PCR; TCRdb's table is partial and in-frame only. This sample has about 99,000 clones; around 95% occur once, and the top ten carry 2%. The input for sequencing was CD4+ or CD8+ T cells sorted from blood, taken in a trial of the OX40 agonist ivuxolimab. The source of these receptors is an adult with an advanced solid tumor such as melanoma, head and neck, liver or kidney cancer.

This chain links TRBV13 with TRBJ1-6; the D gene is possibly TRBD1 (5 bases). The V end lost 0 bases, the J end lost 7 bases, and 10 bases lay between the germline ends. Germline V lookup: CDR1 PRHDT, CDR2 FYEKMQ (reference sequence). CDR3 length: 15 amino acids. The CDR3 reads CASSLGQGGNSPLHF. DNA of the CDR3: TGTGCCAGCAGCTTAGGCCAGGGAGGGAATTCACCCCTCCACTTT.

This clone came up once. The chain couples TRBV19 to TRBJ1-1; D uncertain. Germline CDR1 and CDR2: LNHDA and SQIVND (reference sequence). Trimming pared 11 bases from V and 5 bases from J, leaving 18 bases between. The CDR3 extends over 13 amino acids. The CDR3 DNA sequence: TGTGCCGCCACAAGTCGTCCACCTACTGAAGCTTTCTTT. Amino acid sequence: CAATSRPPTEAFF.

The genes are TRBV19 and TRBJ2-4, with 9 bases that match TRBD2. The CDR3 totals 18 residues. CDR1 is LNHDA and CDR2 is SQIVND in the germline V gene (reference sequence). V was pared by 3 bases and J by 6 bases, with 15 bases of the junction left unmatched. CDR3 DNA: TGTGCCAGTAGTATCAGGGCCGGAGAAGCGGGGGGACTAAACATTCAGTACTTC. Encoded protein: CASSIRAGEAGGLNIQYF.

V and J are TRBV7-9 and TRBJ1-4, with 9 bases fitting TRBD1. Trimming at V came to 0 bases and at J to 5 bases, leaving 4 bases not matched to a gene. CDR1 and CDR2 (germline): SEHNR, FQNEAQ (reference sequence). The CDR3 runs to 16 residues. CDR3 coding DNA: TGTGCCAGCAGCTTAGCACAGGGGGCGGGGAATGAAAAACTGTTTTTT. It yields the protein CASSLAQGAGNEKLFF.

Only one count was recorded for this clone. The V and J genes are TRBV4-3 and TRBJ2-3; 8 bases map to TRBD2. Germline trimming cut 5 bases from V and 0 bases from J; bases unmatched to any gene: 7. Germline CDR1 reads LGHNA; CDR2 reads YSLEER. The CDR3 spans 16 residues. In DNA form, the CDR3 reads TGCGCCAGCAGCTCAGTAGCGGGACCTAGCACAGATACGCAGTATTTT. It encodes CASSSVAGPSTDTQYF.

This clone was recorded once. The rearrangement links TRBV27 to TRBJ2-2, with 7 bases fitting TRBD1. The germline CDR1 and CDR2 sequences are MNHEY and SMNVEV (reference sequence). This CDR3 comprises 15 residues. Trimming removed 5 bases from V and 4 bases from J; junction bases left unmatched: 7. CDR3 sequence: CASSQTGQPTGELFF. CDR3 sequence (DNA): TGTGCCAGCAGTCAGACGGGACAGCCCACCGGGGAGCTGTTTTTT.

V and J are TRBV27 and TRBJ1-4; D unclear. The CDR3 length is 15 residues. Germline CDR1 is MNHEY and CDR2 is SMNVEV (reference sequence). V was shortened by 4 bases and J by 6 bases, with 15 bases between the two germline ends. The DNA for the CDR3 is TGTGCCAGCAGTTCCGCCCCGGGGTTAGATGAAAAACTGTTTTTT. It is translated as CASSSAPGLDEKLFF.

The chain is built from TRBV27 and TRBJ2-2; D remains ambiguous. The CDR3 has 12 residues. The germline V gene has CDR1 MNHEY and CDR2 SMNVEV (reference sequence). Trimming pared 5 bases from V and 5 bases from J, leaving 6 bases between. The CDR3 reads CASSLSTGELFF. CDR3 in DNA: TGTGCCAGCAGTCTGTCTACCGGGGAGCTGTTTTTT.

This clone showed up just once. V usage is TRBV4-1 and J usage is TRBJ1-1, with 8 nucleotides matching TRBD1. The germline V gene has CDR1 MGHRA and CDR2 YSYEKL. Trimming removed 3 bases from V and 2 bases from J; junction bases left unmatched: 8. The CDR3 is made up of 16 amino acids. The CDR3 here is CASSHAEGQGNTEAFF. The CDR3 DNA reads TGCGCCAGCAGCCACGCCGAAGGACAGGGAAACACTGAAGCTTTCTTT.

This clone was counted once. The genes are TRBV30 and TRBJ1-2; D is ambiguous. V lost 6 bases and J lost 3, with 14 bases in between. Per germline, CDR1 GTSNPN and CDR2 SVGIG (reference sequence). The CDR3 runs 13 residues. CDR3 residues: CACKGAEDYGYTF. CDR3 DNA: TGTGCCTGCAAGGGAGCAGAGGACTATGGCTACACCTTC.

The rearrangement uses TRBV5-6 and TRBJ2-7, with D possibly called TRBD1 or TRBD2 (5 bases each). The germline V and J ends were trimmed by 3 bases and 0 bases, with 13 bases remaining between them. The CDR3 length is 15 residues. Germline loops: CDR1 SGHDT, CDR2 YYEEEE. CDR3 protein: CASSWDLRGSYEQYF. CDR3 bases: TGTGCCAGCAGCTGGGACCTTCGAGGCTCCTACGAGCAGTACTTC.

V usage is TRBV9 and J usage is TRBJ1-2; D perhaps matches TRBD1 (6 bases). The V and J ends lost 3 bases and 6 bases respectively, with 15 bases between them. This CDR3 is 14 amino acids long. Germline V CDR1 and CDR2: SGDLS, YYNGEE. In DNA, the CDR3 is TGTGCCAGCAGCGGGAGTGGGGCAGGGGATGGCTACACCTTC. This codes for CASSGSGAGDGYTF.

The chain couples TRBV7-3 to TRBJ2-5, with TRBD2 matching 8 bases. This CDR3 has 15 residues. Germline V gives CDR1 SGHTA, CDR2 FQGTGA. The V gene end was trimmed by 5 bases and the J gene end by 4 bases; junction bases not matched to a gene: 9. Here the CDR3 reads CASSPAGLAGETQYF. The CDR3 DNA reads as TGTGCCAGCAGCCCTGCTGGACTAGCCGGAGAGACCCAGTACTTC.

The chain recombines TRBV11-2 with TRBJ2-7; D might be TRBD1 (5 bases). The CDR3 consists of 12 residues. V was shortened by 5 bases and J by 6 bases, with 11 bases between the two germline ends. Germline assignment: CDR1 SGHAT and CDR2 FQNNGV. As DNA, the CDR3 is TGTGCCAGCAGCCCCGACAGAACCGAGCAGTACTTC. It translates to CASSPDRTEQYF.

The gene calls are TRBV11-1 and TRBJ2-7, with 10 bases fitting TRBD2. The ends lost 5 bases at V and 6 bases at J; junction bases unmatched: 10. CDR1 and CDR2 (germline): SGHAT, FQDESV (reference sequence). This CDR3 spans 15 amino acids. In nucleotides, the CDR3 is TGTGCCAGCAGCCCCACAGCGGGAGGGCAGGCCGAGCAGTACTTC. Protein sequence: CASSPTAGGQAEQYF.

This chain uses TRBV4-2 with TRBJ2-3, with D tentatively TRBD1 (6 bases). This CDR3 is built from 15 residues. V was clipped by 0 bases and J by 6 bases, with 13 bases between them. In germline, CDR1 is LGHNA, CDR2 YNFKEQ. As DNA, the CDR3 is TGTGCCAGCAGCCAAGATACAGGGAGTGGGGATACGCAGTATTTT. As protein: CASSQDTGSGDTQYF.

This rearrangement joins TRBV4-1 to TRBJ2-7; a weak D match, TRBD1 (6 bases). CDR1 is MGHRA and CDR2 is YSYEKL in the germline V gene. The CDR3 consists of 18 residues. The germline V and J ends were trimmed by 1 base and 3 bases, with 22 bases remaining between them. The CDR3 bases are TGCGCCAGCAGCCAAGTCCCCCCACCTGGGGGCGCAAGCTACGAGCAGTACTTC. Translation: CASSQVPPPGGASYEQYF.

V usage is TRBV5-5 and J usage is TRBJ2-7; D is perhaps TRBD1 (6 bases). V was clipped by 2 bases and J by 4 bases, with 7 bases between them. The length of the CDR3 is 12 residues. Germline V gene data show CDR1 as SGHKS and CDR2 as YYEKEE (reference sequence). Written as DNA, the CDR3 is TGTGCCAGCAGCTTACAGGGTTACGAGCAGTACTTC. Translating it yields CASSLQGYEQYF. Full variable domain (outside the CDR3, taken from reference TRBV5-5 and TRBJ2-7): DAGVTQSPTHLIKTRGQQVTLRCSPISGHKSVSWYQQVLGQGPQFIFQYYEKEERGRGNFPDRFSARQFPNYSSELNVNALLLGDSALYLCASSLQGYEQYFGPGTRLTVT.

V usage is TRBV4-3 and J usage is TRBJ2-1, with 10 bases lining up with TRBD2. The junction had 10 bases not matched to a gene; V was cut back by 0 bases and J by 8 bases. The CDR3 has 17 residues. CDR1 is LGHNA and CDR2 is YSLEER in the germline V gene. CDR3 residues: CASSQDRASGSWDEQFF. The CDR3 bases are TGCGCCAGCAGCCAAGATCGGGCTAGCGGGAGCTGGGATGAGCAGTTCTTC.

The chain has TRBV15 and TRBJ2-1, with TRBD1 matching 7 bases. V dropped 4 bases and J dropped 4; count of bases not matched to a gene: 13. CDR3 length equals 17 residues. Germline lookup yields CDR1 LNHNV and CDR2 YYDKDF (reference sequence). Here the CDR3 reads CATSNSLGTDPYNEQFF. The CDR3 DNA reads as TGTGCCACCAGCAATAGCTTAGGGACAGACCCTTACAATGAGCAGTTCTTC.

The chain recombines TRBV13 with TRBJ1-5, with TRBD1 matching 8 bases. The CDR3 extends over 16 amino acids. Germline V lookup: CDR1 PRHDT, CDR2 FYEKMQ (reference sequence). V lost 5 bases, J lost 4 bases, and 10 bases stayed unmatched. The CDR3 DNA reads as TGTGCCAGCAGCAAGGGAGGCAGGGGGCAGAATCAGCCCCAGCATTTT. The encoded protein is CASSKGGRGQNQPQHF. Using reference TRBV13 and TRBJ1-5 for the parts outside the CDR3, the full variable domain is AAGVIQSPRHLIKEKRETATLKCYPIPRHDTVYWYQQGPGQDPQFLISFYEKMQSDKGSIPDRFSAQQFSDYHSELNMSSLELGDSALYFCASSKGGRGQNQPQHFGDGTRLSIL.

This clone was found once. This chain joins TRBV20-1 and TRBJ2-7; D gene unclear. Germline CDR1 DFQATT, CDR2 SNEGSKA (reference sequence). The CDR3 has 11 residues. With 3 bases removed from V and 2 bases from J, the gap between germline ends came to 5 bases. The CDR3 DNA sequence: TGCAGTGCTAGTGAGGCCTACGAGCAGTACTTC. Protein sequence: CSASEAYEQYF.

This clone was picked up one time. This chain joins TRBV28 and TRBJ2-7; 8 bases fit TRBD1. CDR1 is MDHEN, CDR2 SYDVKM, per germline. V was clipped by 3 bases and J by 4 bases; unmatched bases: 8. There are 15 residues in the CDR3. The CDR3 nucleotides read TGTGCCAGCAGTTTTGGGTCGGACAGGGAGTACGAGCAGTACTTC. Translation: CASSFGSDREYEQYF.

This clone has a single count. This sample includes further DNA sequences coding for the same CDR3. This chain joins TRBV27 and TRBJ2-7, with 7 positions matching TRBD2. The CDR3 is 14 amino acids. The trim removed 4 bases at V and 0 bases at J, leaving 3 bases unmatched. Germline CDR1 is MNHEY and CDR2 is SMNVEV (reference sequence). The CDR3 loop is CASSWASGSYEQYF. The CDR3 region has the DNA TGTGCCAGCAGTTGGGCTAGCGGCTCCTACGAGCAGTACTTC.

This rearrangement joins TRBV28 to TRBJ2-7; D is unresolved. V was clipped by 8 bases and J by 0 bases, with 26 bases between them. CDR1 and CDR2 (germline): MDHEN, SYDVKM. The CDR3 consists of 18 residues. In nucleotides, the CDR3 is TGTGCCAGCGCCTGGGCAATGAATCTCGGGCAGGACTCCTACGAGCAGTACTTC. Protein product: CASAWAMNLGQDSYEQYF.

This clone showed up just once. The chain joins TRBV19 to TRBJ2-7, with D unresolved. The CDR3 covers 11 residues. Germline CDR1 is LNHDA and CDR2 is SQIVND (reference sequence). Trimming pared 1 base from V and 6 bases from J, leaving 4 bases between. The CDR3 sequence: CASSIAGEQYF. CDR3 nucleotide sequence: TGTGCCAGTAGTATAGCTGGCGAGCAGTACTTC.

The gene calls are TRBV6-1 and TRBJ1-4, with D unclear. Between the trimmed V and J ends, which lost 2 bases and 8 bases, there was a span of 9 bases. CDR1 and CDR2 (germline): MNHNS, SASEGT. The CDR3 has 13 residues. The CDR3 spells CASSEWYQEKLFF. For the CDR3, the DNA is TGTGCCAGCAGTGAATGGTACCAGGAAAAACTGTTTTTT.

V gene TRBV19 combines with J gene TRBJ2-7, with D uncertain. Germline CDR1 LNHDA, CDR2 SQIVND (reference sequence). The length of the CDR3 is 16 residues. Trimming pared 4 bases from V and 2 bases from J, leaving 18 bases between. The CDR3 reads CASSKFSPADPYEQYF. The CDR3 nucleotides are TGTGCCAGTAGTAAGTTCTCTCCGGCGGATCCCTACGAGCAGTACTTC. Combining the CDR3 with reference TRBV19 and TRBJ2-7 gives the whole variable domain DGGITQSPKYLFRKEGQNVTLSCEQNLNHDAMYWYRQDPGQGLRLIYYSQIVNDFQKGDIAEGYSVSREKKESFPLTVTSAQKNPTAFYLCASSKFSPADPYEQYFGPGTRLTVT.

J is TRBJ1-1 and V is TRBV9; D may be TRBD1 (6 bases). CDR1 is SGDLS, CDR2 YYNGEE, per germline. Trimming took 0 bases from V and 0 from J, leaving 18 bases between them. The CDR3 sequence is 18 residues long. This CDR3 is CASSVASGDWTLNTEAFF. The DNA of the CDR3 is TGTGCCAGCAGCGTAGCATCAGGGGACTGGACGTTGAACACTGAAGCTTTCTTT.

The count of this clone is one. The rearrangement joins TRBV5-4 to TRBJ1-2, with D uncertain. Trimming took off 2 bases at V and 4 bases at J, with 9 bases between the two ends. Germline V gene sequence: CDR1 SGHNT, CDR2 YYREEE (reference sequence). CDR3 length: 13 amino acids. Written as DNA, the CDR3 is TGTGCCAGCAGCTTATGGGGTCCCTATGGCTACACCTTC. Translation: CASSLWGPYGYTF.